This T cell receptor beta chain originates from a study of blood T cell repertoires in COVID-19 (dated by TCRdb to about 2020). Notes on the research overall: Collaborator samples came from the United States, Italy and Spain and covered acute and convalescent phases of COVID-19. The samples were drawn from the first 160 participants of the ongoing ImmuneRACE study and from over a thousand subjects provided by 6 global collaborators. The repertoires were released in a freely available public database meant as a resource for research on the immune response to SARS-CoV-2. Where available, HLA class I and class II types were obtained from metadata supplied by the sample provider rather than from assay-based typing. The material from the prospective study consisted of cDNA or gDNA derived from T cells, B-cell-depleted T cells, or PBMCs. Nearly every sample came with metadata listing a de-identified subject ID, COVID-19 status, age in years and sex. Deeply sampled blood TCRbeta repertoires from subjects exposed to, actively infected with, or recovered from COVID-19 were included in the dataset. General findings and caveats noted by the study authors: The amount of clinical and demographic metadata varied by source and participant and was provided uncurated.

The collaborating institutions used their own protocols to collect whole blood in K2EDTA tubes. Collaborator samples were shipped for TCRbeta analysis as frozen whole blood, isolated PBMCs, or DNA extracted from either sample type. Looking up the germline V gene yields CDR1 MNHEY and CDR2 SVGAGI. V is pared back by 6 bases and J by 3 bases, with 12 bases lying between the germline termini. From cysteine to phenylalanine, the CDR3 is 14 amino acids long. The kept DNA is CDR3 alone, 42 bases in frame from the first base. On this clone itself: Its antigen is still unknown. No base quality information exists; no much larger clone differs at one position.

TCRbeta CDR3 regions were amplified from genomic DNA by means of the immunoSEQ Assay, a bias-controlled multiplex PCR. The paper's processing steps were these. The number of nucleated cells in each sample was estimated by amplification of reference gene primers within the assay. Sequence reads were collapsed and filtered to measure the absolute abundance of every unique TCRbeta CDR3 rearrangement. For each sample, productive Simpson clonality was calculated as the square root of Simpson's diversity index across productive rearrangements. TCRdb holds this immuneACCESS table with in-frame rearrangements only. Some clones are missing; in checked studies, unresolved V genes explain under half, and the rest has no known cause. D and trimming were read from the DNA, whereas the V and J calls and clone size are those reported in that table. Present in this sample are around 79,000 clones, about nine tenths of which were seen just once. Clones ranked in the top ten supply 7% to 10% of the sample.

The receptor comes from a human donor in a cohort sampled during active COVID-19. This chain is built from TRBV6-5 and TRBJ1-5; a tentative D call is TRBD1 (5 bases match). The sequenced sample consisted of peripheral blood. The sequence in DNA is TGTGCCAGCAGGGGTGGCAGGGTCAATCAGCCCCAGCATTTT. This is translated as CASRGGRVNQPQHF.